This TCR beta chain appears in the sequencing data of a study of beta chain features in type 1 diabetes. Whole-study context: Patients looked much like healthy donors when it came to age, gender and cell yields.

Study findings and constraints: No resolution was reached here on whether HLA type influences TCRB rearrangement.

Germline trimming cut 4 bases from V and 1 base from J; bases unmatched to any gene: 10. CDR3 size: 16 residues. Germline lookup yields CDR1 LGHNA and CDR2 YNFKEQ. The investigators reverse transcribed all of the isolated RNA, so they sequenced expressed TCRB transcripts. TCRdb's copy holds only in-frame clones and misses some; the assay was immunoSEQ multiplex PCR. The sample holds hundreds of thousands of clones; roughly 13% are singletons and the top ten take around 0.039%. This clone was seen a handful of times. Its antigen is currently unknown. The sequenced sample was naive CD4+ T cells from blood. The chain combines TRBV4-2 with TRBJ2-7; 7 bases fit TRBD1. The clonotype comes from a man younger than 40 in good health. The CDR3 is CASSPLLQGTSYEQYV. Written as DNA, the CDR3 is TGTGCCAGCAGCCCCTTATTACAGGGGACGTCCTACGAGCAGTACGTC.